Presented here are 25 T cell receptor beta chains from one specimen sequenced in a study of shared clonotypes between healthy human individuals. Only in-frame clones appear in the TCRdb table, and some are missing; sequencing was by immunoSEQ multiplex PCR. Counted here are about 1.5 million clones, approximately 97% occurring once; the ten biggest clones make up approximately 1.1%. Sequencing was carried out using naive CD4+ T cells sorted from blood. Indicated subset: CD45RA+ positively selected. The receptor set was obtained from a man aged 30 to 45 in good health.

V is TRBV9 and J is TRBJ2-7; TRBD2 agrees at 7 bases. Germline lookup yields CDR1 SGDLS and CDR2 YYNGEE. The length of the CDR3 is 16 residues. Unmatched junction bases numbered 12, after V lost 4 bases and J lost 2 bases. The CDR3 loop is CASSTGTTIGTYEQYF. CDR3 in DNA: TGTGCCAGCAGCACCGGGACTACCATCGGCACCTACGAGCAGTACTTC. The variable domain in full, completed from reference TRBV9 and TRBJ2-7, reads DSGVTQTPKHLITATGQRVTLRCSPRSGDLSVYWYQQSLDQGLQFLIQYYNGEERAKGNILERFSAQQFPDLHSELNLSSLELGDSALYFCASSTGTTIGTYEQYFGPGTRLTVT.

The chain has TRBV7-8 and TRBJ1-1, with D possibly being TRBD1 (5 bases). This CDR3 has 12 amino acids. Germline V lookup: CDR1 SGHVS, CDR2 FQNEAQ. V lost 1 base, J lost 11 bases, and 11 bases lay in between. This CDR3 is CASSLEQGSAFF. The CDR3 DNA is TGTGCCAGCAGCTTAGAGCAGGGTTCGGCTTTCTTT. The whole variable domain, remainder taken from reference TRBV7-8 and TRBJ1-1, is GAGVSQSPRYKVAKRGQDVALRCDPISGHVSLFWYQQALGQGPEFLTYFQNEAQLDKSGLPSDRFFAERPEGSVSTLKIQRTQQEDSAVYLCASSLEQGSAFFGQGTRLTVV.

V and J are TRBV2 and TRBJ2-3; 8 bases are a match to TRBD1. This CDR3 spans 15 amino acids. From germline, CDR1 is SNHLY and CDR2 FYNNEI. V gave up 6 bases and J gave up 2 bases; unmatched junction bases: 7. The DNA for the CDR3 is TGTGCCAGCAGCGGACAGGGTTTTACCACAGATACGCAGTATTTT. This gives the protein CASSGQGFTTDTQYF.

The chain recombines TRBV6-4 with TRBJ2-3; no reliable D call. Trimming stripped 2 bases from V and 0 bases from J, with 18 bases between. The CDR3 length is 18 residues. The germline CDR1 and CDR2 sequences are MRHNA and SNTAGT. The CDR3 DNA follows: TGTGCCAGCAGTGACGCCTCCGAATCCGACCTTAGCACAGATACGCAGTATTTT. Translated: CASSDASESDLSTDTQYF.

This chain uses TRBV5-1 with TRBJ2-7, with D maybe TRBD1 (6 bases). V was pared by 0 bases and J by 2 bases, with 12 bases between. Germline assignment: CDR1 SGHRS and CDR2 YFSETQ. The CDR3 sequence is 15 residues long. The CDR3 DNA sequence: TGCGCCAGCAGCTTGGCCGAGACAGGAACCTACGAGCAGTACTTC. It codes for CASSLAETGTYEQYF.

J is TRBJ2-2 and V is TRBV4-3, with TRBD1 identical over 8 bases. The ends lost 2 bases at V and 3 bases at J; junction bases unmatched: 11. The length of the CDR3 is 18 residues. Germline CDR1 LGHNA, CDR2 YSLEER. CDR3 sequence reads: CASSQLGVGRGHTGELFF. CDR3 bases: TGCGCCAGCAGCCAATTAGGTGTCGGCAGGGGGCACACCGGGGAGCTGTTTTTT.

The V gene is TRBV19, the J gene TRBJ2-7, with TRBD2 identical over 11 bases. The germline gives CDR1 LNHDA, CDR2 SQIVND (reference sequence). CDR3 size: 15 residues. V shed 10 bases, J shed 0 bases, and the junction held 8 bases outside the gene matches. This CDR3 reads CATAPSGRSSYEQYF. Written as DNA, the CDR3 is TGTGCCACAGCGCCTAGCGGGAGGAGCTCCTACGAGCAGTACTTC.

J is TRBJ2-1 and V is TRBV7-7; 13 bases agree with TRBD2. This CDR3 is built from 17 residues. CDR1 is SSHAT, CDR2 FNYEAQ, per germline (reference sequence). Losses at the gene ends were 2 bases for V and 8 bases for J; bases not matched to a gene: 9. The CDR3 reads CASSLSWTSGSMDEQFF. The CDR3 DNA reads as TGTGCCAGCAGCTTATCGTGGACTAGCGGGAGTATGGATGAGCAGTTCTTC.

This chain joins TRBV10-3 and TRBJ2-3, with a weak D call TRBD1 (5 bases). The CDR3 runs to 13 residues. Between the trimmed V and J ends, which lost 7 bases and 3 bases, there was a span of 11 bases. Germline assignment: CDR1 ENHRY and CDR2 SYGVKD. CDR3: CAINGASTDTQYF. The CDR3 DNA follows: TGTGCCATCAATGGGGCGAGTACAGATACGCAGTATTTT.

This clone was counted a single time. The sample contains more than one DNA sequence encoding this CDR3. The chain joins TRBV27 to TRBJ2-3, with D possibly being TRBD1 (6 bases). Germline V gene sequence: CDR1 MNHEY, CDR2 SMNVEV (reference sequence). The CDR3 runs 14 residues. V was shortened by 7 bases and J by 3 bases, with 14 bases between the two germline ends. The CDR3 loop reads CASTRDRTTDTQYF. CDR3 sequence (DNA): TGTGCCAGCACCCGTGACAGGACTACAGATACGCAGTATTTT.

The CDR3 loop reads CASTPEATGELFF. The CDR3 nucleotides read TGTGCCAGTACCCCCGAGGCCACCGGGGAGCTGTTTTTT. The chain carries TRBV19 and TRBJ2-2; D unclear. CDR3 length equals 13 residues. V was clipped by 7 bases and J by 4 bases, with 10 bases between them. Germline loops: CDR1 LNHDA, CDR2 SQIVND (reference sequence). The full variable domain, rest sourced from reference TRBV19 and TRBJ2-2, is DGGITQSPKYLFRKEGQNVTLSCEQNLNHDAMYWYRQDPGQGLRLIYYSQIVNDFQKGDIAEGYSVSREKKESFPLTVTSAQKNPTAFYLCASTPEATGELFFGEGSRLTVL.

The chain carries TRBV27 and TRBJ2-3; D call uncertain. V shed 6 bases and J shed 3 bases, with 10 bases lying between them. The CDR3 runs 13 residues. Germline V gives CDR1 MNHEY, CDR2 SMNVEV (reference sequence). Written as DNA, the CDR3 is TGTGCCAGCAGGACCCATGGGACAGATACGCAGTATTTT. Translating gives CASRTHGTDTQYF.

With respect to this clone: One end of the junction does not line up with germline, which may come from a read error. This CDR3 is also generated by other DNA sequences in the sample. The V call is TRBV7-7, the J call TRBJ2-5; 9 bases agree with TRBD1. This CDR3 spans 14 amino acids. Germline CDR1 and CDR2: SSHAT and FNYEAQ (reference sequence). The CDR3, as DNA: TGTGCTAGCAGCTTGACAGGGGGCCAAGAGACCCAGTACTTC. It is translated as CASSLTGGQETQYF.

This sequence joins TRBV28 and TRBJ2-7; perhaps TRBD2 as D (6 bases). Between the trimmed V and J ends, which lost 5 bases and 2 bases, there was a span of 19 bases. Germline CDR1 MDHEN, CDR2 SYDVKM. The CDR3 extends over 16 amino acids. CDR3 in amino acids: CASSAGLTVDTYEQYF. The CDR3 DNA sequence: TGTGCCAGCAGTGCGGGATTAACGGTTGACACCTACGAGCAGTACTTC.

V is TRBV5-1 and J is TRBJ1-2, with TRBD1 as a possible D gene (5 bases). The CDR3 is 14 residues long. In germline, CDR1 is SGHRS, CDR2 YFSETQ. V shed 2 bases and J shed 8 bases, with 16 bases lying between them. The DNA for the CDR3 is TGCGCCAGCAGCTTAGCGGACATTCGGCCAGGCTACACCTTC. Its protein product is CASSLADIRPGYTF.

The chain joins TRBV11-2 to TRBJ1-5; no definite D call. The germline V gene has CDR1 SGHAT and CDR2 FQNNGV. The V and J ends lost 5 bases and 0 bases respectively, with 14 bases between them. This CDR3 is built from 16 residues. CDR3 bases: TGTGCCAGCAGCCCTAGTGGTGGGTTTAGCAATCAGCCCCAGCATTTT. Protein: CASSPSGGFSNQPQHF.

Concerning this clone itself: Other nucleotide sequences from this sample produce the same CDR3. The chain couples TRBV5-1 to TRBJ2-1; TRBD1 matches 8 bases. J lost 4 bases, V lost 4 bases, and 7 bases had no gene match. The germline gives CDR1 SGHRS, CDR2 YFSETQ. The CDR3 covers 15 residues. CDR3 DNA: TGCGCCAGCAGCCCCGGGACAGGCCTATACAATGAGCAGTTCTTC. It is translated as CASSPGTGLYNEQFF. The full variable domain, with the rest looked up from reference TRBV5-1 and TRBJ2-1, is KAGVTQTPRYLIKTRGQQVTLSCSPISGHRSVSWYQQTPGQGLQFLFEYFSETQRNKGNFPGRFSGRQFSNSRSEMNVSTLELGDSALYLCASSPGTGLYNEQFFGPGTRLTVL.

The chain carries TRBV28 and TRBJ2-7; 7 bases fit TRBD2. CDR1 and CDR2 (germline): MDHEN, SYDVKM. Trimming took 6 bases from V and 6 from J; bases not matched to a gene: 8. The CDR3 contains 13 residues. Here the CDR3 DNA reads TGTGCCAGCAGGCTCCCAGCGGGACCCGAGCAGTACTTC. Residues: CASRLPAGPEQYF.

The V and J genes are TRBV6-1 and TRBJ2-3, with D possibly being TRBD1 or TRBD2 (5 bases each). The V and J ends lost 8 bases and 0 bases respectively, with 15 bases between them. Germline V gene data show CDR1 as MNHNS and CDR2 as SASEGT. CDR3 size: 15 residues. The CDR3 nucleotides read TGTGCCAGCGGGACGGGACCCTCTAGCACAGATACGCAGTATTTT. It translates to CASGTGPSSTDTQYF.

The chain joins TRBV10-2 to TRBJ2-7; 7 bases fit TRBD2. Per the germline V gene, CDR1 is WSHSY and CDR2 is SAAADI. Losses at the gene ends were 2 bases for V and 1 base for J; bases not matched to a gene: 2. The CDR3 is made up of 14 amino acids. Here the CDR3 DNA reads TGCGCCAGCAGTGAGGGACTAGTGTCCTACGAGCAGTACTTC. It translates to CASSEGLVSYEQYF.

The chain has TRBV14 and TRBJ1-1; D gene ambiguous. Trimming took off 3 bases at V and 1 base at J, with 18 bases between the two ends. Germline CDR1 is SGHDN and CDR2 is FVKESK. The CDR3 has 17 amino acids. The CDR3 DNA sequence: TGTGCCAGCAGCCAGGTAAACGGAATCTACAGGAACACTGAAGCTTTCTTT. Encoded protein: CASSQVNGIYRNTEAFF.

The genes are TRBV7-3 and TRBJ2-3; 13 positions match TRBD2. This CDR3 has 16 residues. Per the germline V gene, CDR1 is SGHTA and CDR2 is FQGTGA. The V and J ends lost 5 bases and 4 bases, in that order; junction bases with no gene match: 6. In DNA, the CDR3 is TGTGCCAGCAGCACGGGACTAGCGGGAATTGCAGATACGCAGTATTTT. Translation: CASSTGLAGIADTQYF.

The chain links TRBV5-1 to TRBJ1-1; 7 nucleotides line up with TRBD1. V lost 0 bases to trimming and J lost 1 base; unmatched junction nucleotides: 3. The CDR3 is 15 amino acids. Germline V gives CDR1 SGHRS, CDR2 YFSETQ. This CDR3 is CASSLGGQQNTEAFF. As DNA, the CDR3 is TGCGCCAGCAGCTTGGGGGGACAGCAGAACACTGAAGCTTTCTTT.

The chain carries TRBV10-1 and TRBJ2-1; 13 bases are a match to TRBD2. In germline, CDR1 is WNHNN, CDR2 SYGVQD (reference sequence). The CDR3 has 14 residues. Trimming removed 10 bases from V and 7 bases from J; junction bases left unmatched: 7. The CDR3, as DNA: TGCGCCACCTCACTAGCGGGAGGGTCGAATGAGCAGTTCTTC. It translates to CATSLAGGSNEQFF.

This chain uses TRBV5-1 with TRBJ1-4; 10 nucleotides line up with TRBD1. V shed 0 bases, J shed 7 bases, and the junction held 9 bases outside the gene matches. The CDR3 has 17 amino acids. Germline values: CDR1 SGHRS, CDR2 YFSETQ. Written as DNA, the CDR3 is TGCGCCAGCAGCTTGGTCGCGACAGGGGGCTTGAGTGAAAAACTGTTTTTT. It encodes CASSLVATGGLSEKLFF.